The T cell receptor (beta chain) described here comes from a study of T-cell reconstitution after alpha-beta-depleted transplantation in children. General study results and limits: There were reportedly several hundred expanded graft clones from which alpha-beta T cells came about two months after transplant. T-cell numbers and diversity, one year after transplant, stemmed largely from T cells that were newly produced.

This sample's TCRbeta library carried unique molecular identifier barcodes. A single record per CDR3 protein comes from TCRdb applying MiXCR to the PCR reads. The sample records a few hundred thousand distinct CDR3 sequences, more than 20% being singletons. Many counts were recorded for this clonotype. The antigen is unknown. CDR3 length: 13 amino acids. V trimming: 7 bases; J trimming: 6 bases; junction bases outside the gene matches: 3. From germline, CDR1 is SQVTM and CDR2 ANQGSEA. The specimen comprised PBMCs, sampled before TCRalphabeta/CD19-depleted stem cell transplant. This sequence was found in a girl aged 2-10 years with Fanconi anemia, due to receive a stem cell transplant. J is TRBJ2-1 and V is TRBV29-1, with 13 bases fitting TRBD2. The CDR3 here is CSAGTSGINEQFF. The CDR3 DNA reads TGCAGCGCTGGGACTAGCGGGATCAATGAGCAGTTCTTC.